Below are 19 T cell receptor beta chains sequenced from a single sample in a study of T cells in Graves' hyperthyroidism and ophthalmopathy. The CDR3 regions of TCR beta were amplified from RNA transcripts. The HTBI primer set drove a first-round RT-PCR of the TCR CDR3. MiXCR was run by TCRdb on the multiplex PCR reads, yielding one entry per CDR3 protein. This table has some 490,000 distinct CDR3 sequences, 15% to 20% appearing once. The specimen sequenced was blood. All receptors derive from a woman in her 30s with Graves' ophthalmopathy.

The J gene is TRBJ1-5, the V gene TRBV10-3, with 7 bases identical to TRBD1. The CDR3 is made up of 15 amino acids. Germline CDR1 ENHRY, CDR2 SYGVKD. With 6 bases clipped from V and 5 bases from J, the junction kept 10 bases outside the gene matches. As DNA, the CDR3 is TGTGCCATCAGGGGGGACAGAGGGAGAGATCAGCCCCAGCATTTT. Protein product: CAIRGDRGRDQPQHF.

Concerning this clonotype itself: With a much larger clone just one base away, this may be a read error. The V call is TRBV6-5, the J call TRBJ2-7, with D unresolved. In germline, CDR1 is MNHEY, CDR2 SVGAGI. The V end lost 0 bases, the J end lost 3 bases, and 6 bases lay between the germline ends. CDR3 length: 13 residues. The CDR3 sequence: CASSYSTVYEQYF. CDR3 in DNA: TGTGCCAGCAGTTACTCGACTGTCTACGAGCAGTACTTC.

This chain uses TRBV28 with TRBJ1-6; D is undetermined. From germline, CDR1 is MDHEN and CDR2 SYDVKM. V lost 4 bases and J lost 9, with 7 bases in between. The CDR3 contains 12 residues. The CDR3 loop is CASSSILSPLHF. CDR3 in DNA: TGTGCCAGCAGTTCGATCCTTTCACCCCTCCACTTT.

This clonotype appeared many times. The chain is built from TRBV5-1 and TRBJ2-7, with TRBD1 identical over 7 bases. CDR1 is SGHRS and CDR2 is YFSETQ in the germline V gene. The CDR3 is 16 residues long. The trim removed 2 bases at V and 5 bases at J, leaving 13 bases unmatched. CDR3 region: CASSLLTAQGSHEQYF. DNA for the CDR3: TGCGCCAGCAGCTTACTGACCGCACAGGGGTCGCACGAGCAGTACTTC.

This clonotype appeared many times. This chain links TRBV29-1 with TRBJ2-7; D possibly corresponds to TRBD2 (6 bases). The CDR3 spans 13 residues. The germline V and J ends were trimmed by 7 bases and 7 bases, with 20 bases remaining between them. The germline V gene encodes CDR1 SQVTM and CDR2 ANQGSEA. CDR3 protein: CSARPREATEQYF. The CDR3 DNA is TGCAGCGCAAGGCCCAGGGAGGCTACTGAGCAGTACTTC.

This clonotype was counted only a few times. This sequence joins TRBV20-1 and TRBJ2-3; 10 positions agree with TRBD2. Germline lookup yields CDR1 DFQATT and CDR2 SNEGSKA (reference sequence). This CDR3 is built from 14 residues. The CDR3 region is CSLGASGRLDTQYF. CDR3 coding DNA: TGCAGCCTGGGGGCTAGCGGGAGATTAGATACGCAGTATTTT.

This clonotype was recorded many times. Here the CDR3 DNA reads TGTGCCAGTAGAATGGGACACCCGAACACCGGGGAGCTGTTTTTT. This codes for CASRMGHPNTGELFF. The rearrangement links TRBV19 to TRBJ2-2; the D gene is possibly TRBD1 (6 bases). V gave up 6 bases and J gave up 0 bases, with 11 bases separating them. This CDR3 spans 15 amino acids. The germline gives CDR1 LNHDA, CDR2 SQIVND (reference sequence).

V usage is TRBV10-3 and J usage is TRBJ2-3; weak D call: TRBD1 (5 bases). The CDR3 runs 15 residues. CDR1 is ENHRY and CDR2 is SYGVKD in the germline V gene. The V end lost 2 bases, the J end lost 2 bases, and 11 bases lay between the germline ends. In DNA form, the CDR3 reads TGTGCCATCAGTGAGACAGGTTCTAACACAGATACGCAGTATTTT. It specifies CAISETGSNTDTQYF.

This clonotype showed up many times. This chain joins TRBV2 and TRBJ2-7; TRBD2 agrees at 9 bases. Germline trimming cut 8 bases from V and 2 bases from J; bases unmatched to any gene: 4. CDR1 and CDR2 (germline): SNHLY, FYNNEI. The CDR3 loop spans 13 amino acids. The CDR3 spells CASQASGAYEQYF. The CDR3, as DNA: TGTGCCAGCCAGGCTAGCGGGGCCTACGAGCAGTACTTC. The full variable domain, with the rest looked up from reference TRBV2 and TRBJ2-7, is EPEVTQTPSHQVTQMGQEVILRCVPISNHLYFYWYRQILGQKVEFLVSFYNNEISEKSEIFDDQFSVERPDGSNFTLKIRSTKLEDSAMYFCASQASGAYEQYFGPGTRLTVT.

The table lists this clonotype with a few counts. Since a much larger clone is just one base distant, this may be a read error. V and J are TRBV28 and TRBJ2-1; the match to TRBD2 covers 7 bases. Germline V gene sequence: CDR1 MDHEN, CDR2 SYDVKM. The CDR3 runs to 16 residues. In DNA form, the CDR3 reads TGTGTCAGCAGTTTGAGCGGGGATTATCGAAACAATGAGCAGTTCTTC. Encoded protein: CVSSLSGDYRNNEQFF.

This clonotype was counted many times. The genes are TRBV4-1 and TRBJ2-7, with D possibly being TRBD2 (5 bases). CDR3 length: 14 amino acids. V lost 3 bases, J lost 1 base, and 10 bases lay in between. Germline V gene sequence: CDR1 MGHRA, CDR2 YSYEKL. The CDR3 here is CASSQLGSSYEQYF. The CDR3 DNA reads as TGCGCCAGCAGCCAGCTGGGGAGTTCCTACGAGCAGTACTTC.

This clonotype was observed at least ten times. CDR3 region: CASSLPLRRTEAFF. Here the CDR3 DNA reads TGTGCCAGCAGTTTACCTCTTCGTAGGACTGAAGCTTTCTTT. The chain joins TRBV28 to TRBJ1-1; D not certain. Trimming took 2 bases from V and 5 from J, leaving 12 bases between them. There are 14 residues in the CDR3. Germline V gives CDR1 MDHEN, CDR2 SYDVKM.

This clonotype turned up a few times. J is TRBJ1-1 and V is TRBV18; D is unclear. Germline V gives CDR1 KGHSH, CDR2 LQKENI. The V end was cut by 0 bases, the J end by 0 bases, with 17 bases between. The CDR3 loop spans 18 amino acids. The DNA of the CDR3 is TGTGCCAGCTCACCACCGAGCAGACTGGGTGGTCTGAACACTGAAGCTTTCTTT. Amino acid sequence: CASSPPSRLGGLNTEAFF.

This clonotype was counted between two and nine times. The rearrangement joins TRBV7-9 to TRBJ2-7; a possible D gene is TRBD2 (6 bases). The CDR3 totals 16 residues. The germline CDR1 and CDR2 sequences are SEHNR and FQNEAQ (reference sequence). V was trimmed by 5 bases and J by 0 bases, leaving 17 bases between them. Written as DNA, the CDR3 is TGTGCCAGCAGCCACCCGGGGGAGCTTCTCTCCTACGAGCAGTACTTC. It yields the protein CASSHPGELLSYEQYF.

The CDR3 here is CASPFSGPGGSGANVLTF. CDR3 bases: TGCGCCAGCCCCTTTAGCGGTCCGGGAGGGTCTGGGGCCAACGTCCTGACTTTC. V gene TRBV5-1 combines with J gene TRBJ2-6, with 8 bases that match TRBD2. V shed 7 bases, J shed 1 base, and the junction held 13 bases outside the gene matches. The CDR3 totals 18 residues. Germline loops: CDR1 SGHRS, CDR2 YFSETQ.

V gene TRBV11-2 combines with J gene TRBJ2-7; D gene uncertain. This CDR3 contains 17 residues. The V gene's germline CDR1 is SGHAT and CDR2 FQNNGV. The germline V and J ends were trimmed by 1 base and 2 bases, with 18 bases remaining between them. This CDR3 reads CASSLVGAGGKAYEQYF. The CDR3 coding sequence is TGTGCCAGCAGCTTAGTAGGCGCCGGTGGGAAGGCCTACGAGCAGTACTTC.

The rearrangement uses TRBV6-2 or TRBV6-3 and TRBJ2-5; no firm D call. The CDR3 has 15 amino acids. CDR1 MNHEY and CDR2 SVGEGT come from the germline V gene. The V end lost 6 bases, the J end lost 3 bases, and 17 bases lay between the germline ends. CDR3 bases: TGTGCCAGCAGCCCCCCGTGGCAAATCAAAGAGACCCAGTACTTC. Its translation: CASSPPWQIKETQYF.

This clonotype was detected many times. The chain carries TRBV20-1 and TRBJ2-3; TRBD2 matches 7 bases. The CDR3 is 14 amino acids. Unmatched junction bases numbered 4, after V lost 4 bases and J lost 0 bases. Germline-derived CDR1 and CDR2 are DFQATT and SNEGSKA (reference sequence). The CDR3 region has the DNA TGCAGTGCTAAAGGACTAGGAAGCACAGATACGCAGTATTTT. Translating gives CSAKGLGSTDTQYF.

This clonotype showed up many times. The chain uses TRBV12-3 or TRBV12-4 and TRBJ2-3; D remains ambiguous. The CDR3 has 11 residues. V was trimmed by 6 bases and J by 2 bases, leaving 3 bases between them. CDR3 residues: CASSFTDTQYF. CDR3 coding DNA: TGTGCCAGCAGCTTCACAGATACGCAGTATTTT.